Each of the 9 T cell receptor beta chains below was sequenced from the same sample in a study of blood T cell repertoires in COVID-19. The assay was immunoSEQ multiplex PCR, and TCRdb's table has in-frame clones only and misses some. The sample lists about 210,000 clones, roughly 85% seen once, with roughly 4.6% in the top ten. Sequencing was performed on peripheral blood. These receptors were taken from a man aged 45-60 years with COVID-19, enrolled during active disease.

The gene calls are TRBV3-1 (or the pseudogene TRBV3-2) and TRBJ2-7; 9 bases are a match to TRBD1. The germline gives CDR1 LGHDT, CDR2 YNNKEL (reference sequence). J gave up 6 bases and V 7 bases, and 10 bases lay outside the gene matches. The CDR3 totals 14 residues. The chain's CDR3 is CASTPRDRAVEQYF. The DNA for the CDR3 is TGTGCCAGCACCCCCCGGGACAGGGCAGTCGAGCAGTACTTC.

The chain employs TRBV10-1 and TRBJ1-5; the D gene is possibly TRBD1 (5 bases). V lost 4 bases, J lost 3 bases, and 13 bases lay in between. Germline-derived CDR1 and CDR2 are WNHNN and SYGVQD (reference sequence). This CDR3 comprises 15 residues. CDR3 in amino acids: CASSVSGGTNQPQHF. CDR3 DNA: TGCGCCAGCAGTGTCTCGGGGGGGACCAATCAGCCCCAGCATTTT.

This sequence joins TRBV28 and TRBJ2-3; 9 nucleotides line up with TRBD2. Trimming took 7 bases from V and 1 from J; bases not matched to a gene: 3. Germline CDR1 reads MDHEN; CDR2 reads SYDVKM. This CDR3 contains 14 residues. CDR3 sequence reads: CASTASGGTDTQYF. The CDR3 coding sequence is TGTGCCAGCACAGCTAGCGGGGGCACAGATACGCAGTATTTT.

The rearrangement uses TRBV7-5 and TRBJ1-6; the table's D call, TRBD1, was not checked against the DNA. TRBV7-5 is a pseudogene locus. The CDR3 has 15 residues. The CDR3 is CARSSWTGRNSPLHF. Here the CDR3 DNA reads TGTGCCAGAAGCTCTTGGACAGGGCGGAATTCACCCCTCCACTTT.

This chain's CDR3 is CASSQSIIGSPGAFF. CDR3 nucleotides: TGTGCCAGCAGCCAATCCATTATTGGCAGTCCGGGAGCTTTCTTT. V and J are TRBV16 and TRBJ1-1; the D is unclear. This CDR3 region has 15 residues. The V and J ends lost 0 bases and 10 bases respectively, with 18 bases between them. Germline values: CDR1 KGHSY, CDR2 FQNENV.

This clone was observed once. The CDR3 DNA follows: TGTGCCACCAGTGACCCGGGGGGGCCAGCCTACAATGAGCAGTTCTTC. Protein: CATSDPGGPAYNEQFF. This sequence joins TRBV24-1 and TRBJ2-1; 8 nucleotides match TRBD2. Germline CDR1 reads KGHDR; CDR2 reads SFDVKD. The CDR3 totals 16 residues. V shed 4 bases and J 2 bases; nucleotides not matched to a gene: 6.

V is TRBV6-2 or TRBV6-3 and J is TRBJ1-1, with D unresolved. V was pared by 0 bases and J by 1 base, with 9 bases between. Germline assignment: CDR1 MNHEY and CDR2 SVGEGT. The CDR3 is 15 residues long. The CDR3 region has the DNA TGTGCCAGCAGTTACTCGAGGCACCAGAACACTGAAGCTTTCTTT. Residues: CASSYSRHQNTEAFF.

This sequence joins TRBV10-2 and TRBJ2-7; weak D call: TRBD2 (6 bases). V lost 2 bases, J lost 2 bases, and 10 bases lay in between. Per the germline V gene, CDR1 is WSHSY and CDR2 is SAAADI. This CDR3 has 14 residues. CDR3 loop: CASSERVAAYEQYF. In DNA form, the CDR3 reads TGCGCCAGCAGTGAGAGAGTAGCGGCCTACGAGCAGTACTTC.

This chain links TRBV9 with TRBJ2-1; 9 bases agree with TRBD2. The CDR3 covers 15 residues. Germline trimming cut 3 bases from V and 2 bases from J; bases unmatched to any gene: 3. CDR1 SGDLS and CDR2 YYNGEE come from the germline V gene. In DNA form, the CDR3 reads TGTGCCAGCAGCGGGAGCGGGGGGCCCTACAATGAGCAGTTCTTC. Translation: CASSGSGGPYNEQFF.